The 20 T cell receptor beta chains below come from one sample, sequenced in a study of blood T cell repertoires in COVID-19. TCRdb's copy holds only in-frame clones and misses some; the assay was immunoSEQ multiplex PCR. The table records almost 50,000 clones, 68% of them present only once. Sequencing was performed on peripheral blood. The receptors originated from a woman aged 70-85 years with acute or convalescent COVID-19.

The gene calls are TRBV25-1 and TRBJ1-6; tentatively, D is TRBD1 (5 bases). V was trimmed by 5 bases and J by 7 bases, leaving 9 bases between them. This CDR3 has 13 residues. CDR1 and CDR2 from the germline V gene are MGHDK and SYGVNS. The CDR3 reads CASSSPGNSPLHF. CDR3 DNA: TGTGCCAGCAGTAGCCCAGGGAATTCACCCCTCCACTTT.

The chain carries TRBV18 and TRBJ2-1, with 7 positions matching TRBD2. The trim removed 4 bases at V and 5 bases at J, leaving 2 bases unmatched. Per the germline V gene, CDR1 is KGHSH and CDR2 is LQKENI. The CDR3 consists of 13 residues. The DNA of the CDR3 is TGTGCCAGCTCACGGGGGGGGGACAATGAGCAGTTCTTC. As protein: CASSRGGDNEQFF.

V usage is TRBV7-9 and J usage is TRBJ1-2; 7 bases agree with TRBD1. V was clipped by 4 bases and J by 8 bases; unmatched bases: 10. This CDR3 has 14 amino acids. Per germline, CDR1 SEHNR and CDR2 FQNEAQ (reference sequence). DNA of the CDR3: TGTGCCAGCAGCTCACAAAGGGACAGTGGCGGCTACACCTTC. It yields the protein CASSSQRDSGGYTF.

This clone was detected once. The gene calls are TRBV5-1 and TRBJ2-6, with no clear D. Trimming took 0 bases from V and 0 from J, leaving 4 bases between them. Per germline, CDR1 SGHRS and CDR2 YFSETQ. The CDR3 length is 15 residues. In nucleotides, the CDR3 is TGCGCCAGCAGCTTGGGCAGCTCTGGGGCCAACGTCCTGACTTTC. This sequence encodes CASSLGSSGANVLTF.

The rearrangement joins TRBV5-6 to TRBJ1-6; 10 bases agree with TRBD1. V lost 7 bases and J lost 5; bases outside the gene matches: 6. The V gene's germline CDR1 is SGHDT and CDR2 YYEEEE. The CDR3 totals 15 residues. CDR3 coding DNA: TGTGCCAGCTCCTCGACAGGGGGCCATAATTCACCCCTCCACTTT. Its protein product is CASSSTGGHNSPLHF.

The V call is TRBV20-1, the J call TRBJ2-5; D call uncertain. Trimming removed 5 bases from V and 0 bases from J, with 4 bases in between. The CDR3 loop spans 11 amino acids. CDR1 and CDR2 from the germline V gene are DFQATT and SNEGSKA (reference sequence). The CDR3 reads CSASHQETQYF. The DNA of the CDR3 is TGCAGTGCTTCTCACCAAGAGACCCAGTACTTC.

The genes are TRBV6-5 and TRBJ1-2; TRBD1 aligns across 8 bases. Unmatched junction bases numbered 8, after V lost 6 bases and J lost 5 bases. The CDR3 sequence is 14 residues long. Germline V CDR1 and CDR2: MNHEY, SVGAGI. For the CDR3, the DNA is TGTGCCAGCAGCCACGCAGGGGGCGCGTATGGCTACACCTTC. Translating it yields CASSHAGGAYGYTF.

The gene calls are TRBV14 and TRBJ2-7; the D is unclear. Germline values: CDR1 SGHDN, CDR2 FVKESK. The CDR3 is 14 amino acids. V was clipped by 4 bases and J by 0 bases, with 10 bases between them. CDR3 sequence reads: CASSPLEYSYEQYF. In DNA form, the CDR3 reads TGTGCCAGCAGCCCCTTAGAGTACTCCTACGAGCAGTACTTC. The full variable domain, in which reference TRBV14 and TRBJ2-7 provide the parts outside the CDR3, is EAGVTQFPSHSVIEKGQTVTLRCDPISGHDNLYWYRRVMGKEIKFLLHFVKESKQDESGMPNNRFLAERTGGTYSTLKVQPAELEDSGVYFCASSPLEYSYEQYFGPGTRLTVT.

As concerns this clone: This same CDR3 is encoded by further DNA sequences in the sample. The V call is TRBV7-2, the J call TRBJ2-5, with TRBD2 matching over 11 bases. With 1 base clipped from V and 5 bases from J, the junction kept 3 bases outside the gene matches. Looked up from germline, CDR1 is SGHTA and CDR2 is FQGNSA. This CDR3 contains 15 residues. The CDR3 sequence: CASSLVLAGGETQYF. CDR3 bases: TGTGCCAGCAGCTTAGTCCTAGCGGGAGGCGAGACCCAGTACTTC.

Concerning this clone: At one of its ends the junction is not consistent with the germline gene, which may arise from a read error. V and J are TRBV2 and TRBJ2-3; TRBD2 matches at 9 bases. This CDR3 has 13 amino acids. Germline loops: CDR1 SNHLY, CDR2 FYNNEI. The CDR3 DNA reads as TGTGCCAGCAGTGAAGACGAGGAGGCTAGCGGGATCTTT. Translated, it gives CASSEDEEASGIF.

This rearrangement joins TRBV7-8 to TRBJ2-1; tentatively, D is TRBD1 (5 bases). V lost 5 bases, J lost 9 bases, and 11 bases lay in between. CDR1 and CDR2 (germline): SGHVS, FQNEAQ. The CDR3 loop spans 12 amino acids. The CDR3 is CASSRNRGEQFF. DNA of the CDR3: TGTGCCAGCAGCCGAAATAGGGGTGAGCAGTTCTTC.

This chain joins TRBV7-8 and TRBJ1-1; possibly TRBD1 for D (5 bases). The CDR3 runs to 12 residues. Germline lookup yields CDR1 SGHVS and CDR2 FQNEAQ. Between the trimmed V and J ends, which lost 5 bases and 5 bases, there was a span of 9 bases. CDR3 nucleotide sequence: TGTGCCAGCAGCCGAGAGGGGACTGAAGCTTTCTTT. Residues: CASSREGTEAFF.

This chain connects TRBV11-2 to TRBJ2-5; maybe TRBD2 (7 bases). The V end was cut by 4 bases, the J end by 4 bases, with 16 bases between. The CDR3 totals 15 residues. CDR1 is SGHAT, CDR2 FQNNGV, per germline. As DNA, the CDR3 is TGTGCCAGCAGCTCTTTGGGGGGAGGGGGAGAGACCCAGTACTTC. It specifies CASSSLGGGGETQYF.

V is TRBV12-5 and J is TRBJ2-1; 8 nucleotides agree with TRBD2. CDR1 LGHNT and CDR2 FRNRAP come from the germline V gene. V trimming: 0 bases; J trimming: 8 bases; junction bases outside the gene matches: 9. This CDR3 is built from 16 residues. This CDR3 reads CASGLVTGGGPHEQFF. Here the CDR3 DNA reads TGTGCTAGTGGTTTGGTGACAGGCGGGGGGCCCCATGAGCAGTTCTTC. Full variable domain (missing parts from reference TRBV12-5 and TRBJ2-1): DARVTQTPRHKVTEMGQEVTMRCQPILGHNTVFWYRQTMMQGLELLAYFRNRAPLDDSGMPKDRFSAEMPDATLATLKIQPSEPRDSAVYFCASGLVTGGGPHEQFFGPGTRLTVL.

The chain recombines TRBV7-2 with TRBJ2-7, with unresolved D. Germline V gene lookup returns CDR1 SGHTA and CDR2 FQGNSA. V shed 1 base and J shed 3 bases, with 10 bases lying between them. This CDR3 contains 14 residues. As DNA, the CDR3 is TGTGCCAGCAGCTTAGTATACAGCAGCTACGAGCAGTACTTC. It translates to CASSLVYSSYEQYF.

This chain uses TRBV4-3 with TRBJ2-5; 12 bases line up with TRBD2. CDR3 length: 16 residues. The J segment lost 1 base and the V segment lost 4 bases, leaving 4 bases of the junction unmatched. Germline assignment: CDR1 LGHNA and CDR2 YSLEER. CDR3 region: CASSPGLAGSQETQYF. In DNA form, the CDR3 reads TGCGCCAGCAGCCCCGGACTAGCGGGATCCCAAGAGACCCAGTACTTC.

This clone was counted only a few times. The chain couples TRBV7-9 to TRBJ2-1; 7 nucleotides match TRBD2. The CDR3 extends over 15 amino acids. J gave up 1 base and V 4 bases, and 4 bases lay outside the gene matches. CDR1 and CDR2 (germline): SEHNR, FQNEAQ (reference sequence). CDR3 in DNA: TGTGCCAGCAGCTCGAGCGGGGTTTCCTACAATGAGCAGTTCTTC. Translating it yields CASSSSGVSYNEQFF.

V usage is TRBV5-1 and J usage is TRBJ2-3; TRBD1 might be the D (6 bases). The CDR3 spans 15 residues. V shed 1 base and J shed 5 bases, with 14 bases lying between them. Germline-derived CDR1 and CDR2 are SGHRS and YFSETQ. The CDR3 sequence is CASSLNGQGLDTQYF. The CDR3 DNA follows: TGCGCCAGCAGCTTGAATGGTCAGGGGTTAGATACGCAGTATTTT.

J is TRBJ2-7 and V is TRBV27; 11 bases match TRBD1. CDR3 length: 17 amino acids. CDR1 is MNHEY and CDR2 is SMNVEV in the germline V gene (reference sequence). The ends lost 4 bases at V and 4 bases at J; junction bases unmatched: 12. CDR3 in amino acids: CASSYGGGQGVSYEQYF. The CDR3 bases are TGTGCCAGCAGTTATGGGGGGGGACAGGGGGTATCATACGAGCAGTACTTC.

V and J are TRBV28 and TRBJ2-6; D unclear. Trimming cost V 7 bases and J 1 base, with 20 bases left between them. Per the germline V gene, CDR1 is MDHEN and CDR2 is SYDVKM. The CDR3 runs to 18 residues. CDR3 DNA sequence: TGTGCCAGCACCCCCCTCCCCGGTTCCTCTTCTGGGGCCAACGTCCTGACTTTC. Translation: CASTPLPGSSSGANVLTF.